Below, one TCR beta chain is given with its context. Its antigen remains unidentified. The data are from a study of cytomegalovirus exposure and HLA in healthy donors. General observations from the study: The authors listed some 160 TCR beta chains as cytomegalovirus-associated. A later analysis linked a missense DCLRE1C variant to TCR beta V- and J-gene trimming.

Primers: 60 Vbeta forward and 13 Jbeta reverse. The protocol was immunoSEQ multiplex PCR, while the TCRdb copy is restricted to in-frame clones and leaves out a portion. The sample holds hundreds of thousands of clones, roughly 88% seen once. This clonotype originated in a boy between 2 and 15 years old in good health and CMV-seronegative. Sequences were obtained from PBMCs.

CDR3 protein: CASSANRETQYF. CDR3 coding DNA: TGTGCCAGCAGTGCAAACCGGGAGACCCAGTACTTC. The V and J genes are TRBV2 and TRBJ2-5; D call uncertain. The germline gives CDR1 SNHLY, CDR2 FYNNEI. The CDR3 is 12 residues long. Trimming removed 4 bases at V and 5 bases at J, with 8 bases between.